The rows below give T cell receptor beta chains drawn from one sample of a study of CD8 T cells in Susac syndrome. TCRdb processed the immunoSEQ multiplex PCR reads anew with MiXCR; each CDR3 protein has one entry. The sample yields a few hundred thousand distinct CDR3 sequences, roughly 96% seen once. Sample: CD4+ T cells from PBMCs. The receptors come from a human donor with multiple sclerosis. Each CDR3 is given with its conserved first and last residue. A D gene is named only where the DNA matches it firmly. Clone size is shown for a subset of rows, as once, few, many or a class of expanded clone.

DNA | CDR3 | D | size | J | V
TGCAGCGTTGAGGGGGTGGCGGGAGGGTCTAGTGGCATTCAGTACTTC | CSVEGVAGGSSGIQYF | TRBD2 | - | TRBJ2-4 | TRBV29-1
TGTGCCAGCAGCAAATCCGGACAGGGACGAGATACGCAGTATTTT | CASSKSGQGRDTQYF | - | - | TRBJ2-3 | TRBV21-1
TGTGCCAGCATCCTGGGACCCACAGATACGCAGTATTTT | CASILGPTDTQYF | - | once | TRBJ2-3 | TRBV2
TGTGCCAGCGGCCGACCCTTAGGGACCTACAATGAGCAGTTCTTC | CASGRPLGTYNEQFF | - | - | TRBJ2-1 | TRBV28
TGCAGTGCTAGCAGGGGGCAGAACTACAATGAGCAGTTCTTC | CSASRGQNYNEQFF | TRBD1 | - | TRBJ2-1 | TRBV20-1
TGTGCCAGCAGCCCGACGGGCGGAGGCTATGGCTACACCTTC | CASSPTGGGYGYTF | - | - | TRBJ1-2 | TRBV3-1
TGTGCCAGTAGTAAGGATGGGCCTAGCGGGAAAAGGGATACGCAGTATTTT | CASSKDGPSGKRDTQYF | TRBD2 | - | TRBJ2-3 | TRBV19
TGTGCCACCAGCAGAGGGTTTAGCGGGACTTCCTACAATGAGCAGTTCTTC | CATSRGFSGTSYNEQFF | TRBD2 | - | TRBJ2-1 | TRBV15
TGTGCCAGCAGTTTATCCCGGGACTTCACAGATACGCAGTATTTT | CASSLSRDFTDTQYF | - | once | TRBJ2-3 | TRBV27
TGTGCCAGCAGTCCGGGCCCACCCTACGAGCAGTACTTC | CASSPGPPYEQYF | - | - | TRBJ2-7 | TRBV3-1
TGTGCCAGCAGTTACTCTAGGACTAGCGGGATTGGGGCCAACGTCCTGACTTTC | CASSYSRTSGIGANVLTF | TRBD2 | - | TRBJ2-6 | TRBV6-5
TGTGCCAGTAGATCTGGACAGGGTATCAAAGAGACCCAGTACTTC | CASRSGQGIKETQYF | TRBD1 | - | TRBJ2-5 | TRBV19
TGTGCCAGCAGTTCTACACGGGGCGCAGATACGCAGTATTTT | CASSSTRGADTQYF | - | - | TRBJ2-3 | TRBV12-3/TRBV12-4
TGTGCCAGCAGGCCCACAGGGCATGGTGGCTACACCTTC | CASRPTGHGGYTF | - | - | TRBJ1-2 | TRBV25-1
TGCAGTGCGATACACAGGGCTAACTATGGCTACACCTTC | CSAIHRANYGYTF | - | - | TRBJ1-2 | TRBV20-1
TGTGCCAGCAGTGGTGGGACTAGCGGGGCCCACGAGCAGTACTTC | CASSGGTSGAHEQYF | TRBD2 | once | TRBJ2-7 | TRBV12-3/TRBV12-4
TGCAGCGTTGTCAGGACTAGCGGGGGGGACCTAGCCAAAAACATTCAGTACTTC | CSVVRTSGGDLAKNIQYF | TRBD2 | - | TRBJ2-4 | TRBV29-1
TGTGCCAGCAGCTTGGGTACGGCGGTTAATTCACCCCTCCACTTT | CASSLGTAVNSPLHF | - | - | TRBJ1-6 | TRBV5-4
TGTGCCAGCAGCTTGGACTATGGCTACACCTTC | CASSLDYGYTF | - | few | TRBJ1-2 | TRBV5-4
TGCGCCAGCAGCTTGGTCGCTAGCGGGGGGGCGACCTACGAGCAGTACTTC | CASSLVASGGATYEQYF | TRBD2 | - | TRBJ2-7 | TRBV5-1
TGTGCCAGCCTGAGGGAGGCCACCGGGGAGCTGTTTTTT | CASLREATGELFF | - | - | TRBJ2-2 | TRBV2
TGCAGTGCTAAGTCGGGGGCAATACAGGGTCAGCCCCAGCATTTT | CSAKSGAIQGQPQHF | - | - | TRBJ1-5 | TRBV20-1
TGTGCCAGCAGGTCGGAACTAGTTTACGAGCAGTACTTC | CASRSELVYEQYF | - | - | TRBJ2-7 | TRBV2
TGTGCCAGCAGTTTGGCAAGCGGGGGGGCATGGTATGAGCAGTTCTTC | CASSLASGGAWYEQFF | TRBD2 | - | TRBJ2-1 | TRBV28
TGTGCCAGCAGTCACAGGGGCATCCAAGAGACCCAGTACTTC | CASSHRGIQETQYF | TRBD1 | - | TRBJ2-5 | TRBV14
TGTGCCAGCAGCAGAGCGGGGCTAGTGGAGACCCAGTACTTC | CASSRAGLVETQYF | TRBD2 | once | TRBJ2-5 | TRBV7-2
TGTGCCAGCAGTTCCCCGGACAGGGGGCGCGAGCAGTACTTC | CASSSPDRGREQYF | TRBD1 | - | TRBJ2-7 | TRBV28
TGTGCCAGCAGCTTAGACAAGTTCTCTGGAAACACCATATATTTT | CASSLDKFSGNTIYF | - | - | TRBJ1-3 | TRBV7-2
TGTGCCAGCAGACCGGGACTAGCGGTGTACAATGAGCAGTTCTTC | CASRPGLAVYNEQFF | TRBD2 | - | TRBJ2-1 | TRBV27
TGTGCCAGCAGTTTAGAGGACAGGGCGTACTATGGCTACACCTTC | CASSLEDRAYYGYTF | TRBD1 | - | TRBJ1-2 | TRBV12-3/TRBV12-4
TGTGCCAGCAGCTCCGGGACAGGTGTTCTTCACGAGCAGTACTTC | CASSSGTGVLHEQYF | TRBD1 | - | TRBJ2-7 | TRBV6-5
TGTGCCAGCAGTTACCCGAGCCTCCCGGTGGAACTGAACGAGCAGTACTTC | CASSYPSLPVELNEQYF | - | - | TRBJ2-7 | TRBV6-5
TGTGCCAGCAGCCGGACAAATTATAATTCACCCCTCCACTTT | CASSRTNYNSPLHF | - | once | TRBJ1-6 | TRBV3-1
TGCGCCAGCAGTCATCAGAGGGGTACGGGTGATCAGCCCCAGCATTTT | CASSHQRGTGDQPQHF | - | - | TRBJ1-5 | TRBV23-1
TGCGCCAGCAGTAGAGCGGGAGAAGAGACCCAGTACTTC | CASSRAGEETQYF | TRBD2 | once | TRBJ2-5 | TRBV10-1
TGTGCCAGCTCACCTGTAGCGAATGTTCGCGAGCAGTACTTC | CASSPVANVREQYF | - | once | TRBJ2-7 | TRBV18
TGCGCCAGCAGCCCGAAAGGTAATGGCGAGCAGTACTTC | CASSPKGNGEQYF | - | - | TRBJ2-7 | TRBV5-1
TGTGCCATCAGTGATCAACAAAGCACAGATACGCAGTATTTT | CAISDQQSTDTQYF | - | - | TRBJ2-3 | TRBV10-3
TGCAGCGTTGGTAGCGGGAGTGGCTACGAGCAGTACTTC | CSVGSGSGYEQYF | TRBD2 | - | TRBJ2-7 | TRBV29-1
TGTGCCAGCAGCGTAGGATGGGGGCTCGACTATGGCTACACCTTC | CASSVGWGLDYGYTF | - | - | TRBJ1-2 | TRBV9